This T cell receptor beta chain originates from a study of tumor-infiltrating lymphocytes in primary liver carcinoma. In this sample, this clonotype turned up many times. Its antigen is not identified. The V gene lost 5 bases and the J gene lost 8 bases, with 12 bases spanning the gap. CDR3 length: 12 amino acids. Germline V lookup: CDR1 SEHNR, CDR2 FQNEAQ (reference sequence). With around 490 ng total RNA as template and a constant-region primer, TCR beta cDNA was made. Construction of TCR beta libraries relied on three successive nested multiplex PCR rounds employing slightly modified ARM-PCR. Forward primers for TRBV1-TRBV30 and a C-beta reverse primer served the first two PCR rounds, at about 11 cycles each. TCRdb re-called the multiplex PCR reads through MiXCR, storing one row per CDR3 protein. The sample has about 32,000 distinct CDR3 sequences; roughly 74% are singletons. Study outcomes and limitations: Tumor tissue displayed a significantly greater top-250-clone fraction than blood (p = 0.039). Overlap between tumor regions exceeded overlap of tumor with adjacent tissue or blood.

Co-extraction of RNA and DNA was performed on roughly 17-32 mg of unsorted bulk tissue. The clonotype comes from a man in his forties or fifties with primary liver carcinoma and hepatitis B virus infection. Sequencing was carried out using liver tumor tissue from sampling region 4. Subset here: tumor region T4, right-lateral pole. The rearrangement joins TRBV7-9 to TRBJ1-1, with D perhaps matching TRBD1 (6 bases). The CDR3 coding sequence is TGTGCCAGCAGCATGGACAGTTGGGAAGCTTTCTTT. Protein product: CASSMDSWEAFF.